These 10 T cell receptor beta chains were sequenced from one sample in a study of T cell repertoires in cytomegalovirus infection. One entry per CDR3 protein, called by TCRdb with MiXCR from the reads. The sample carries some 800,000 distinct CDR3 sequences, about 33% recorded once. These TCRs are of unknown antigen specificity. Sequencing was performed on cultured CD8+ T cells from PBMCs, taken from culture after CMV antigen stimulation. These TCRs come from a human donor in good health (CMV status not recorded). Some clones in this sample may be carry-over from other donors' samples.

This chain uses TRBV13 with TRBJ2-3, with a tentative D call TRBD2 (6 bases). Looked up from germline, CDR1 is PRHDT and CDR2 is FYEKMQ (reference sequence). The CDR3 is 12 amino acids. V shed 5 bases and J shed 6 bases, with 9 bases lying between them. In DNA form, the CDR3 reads TGTGCCAGCAGCCTAGCGAGGGATACGCAGTATTTT. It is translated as CASSLARDTQYF.

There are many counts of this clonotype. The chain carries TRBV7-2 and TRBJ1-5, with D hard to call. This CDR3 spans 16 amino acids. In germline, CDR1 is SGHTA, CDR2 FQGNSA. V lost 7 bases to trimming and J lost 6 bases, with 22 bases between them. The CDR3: CASIPQIWAGTQPQHF. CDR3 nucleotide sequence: TGTGCCAGCATCCCCCAGATTTGGGCAGGAACTCAGCCCCAGCATTTT.

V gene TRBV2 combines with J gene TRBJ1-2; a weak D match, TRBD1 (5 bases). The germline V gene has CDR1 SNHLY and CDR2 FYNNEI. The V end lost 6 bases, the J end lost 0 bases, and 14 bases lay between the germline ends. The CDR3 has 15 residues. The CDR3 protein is CASRPTVPSNYGYTF. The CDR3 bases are TGTGCCAGCAGACCGACAGTCCCTTCTAACTATGGCTACACCTTC. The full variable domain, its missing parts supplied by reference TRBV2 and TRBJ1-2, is EPEVTQTPSHQVTQMGQEVILRCVPISNHLYFYWYRQILGQKVEFLVSFYNNEISEKSEIFDDQFSVERPDGSNFTLKIRSTKLEDSAMYFCASRPTVPSNYGYTFGSGTRLTVV.

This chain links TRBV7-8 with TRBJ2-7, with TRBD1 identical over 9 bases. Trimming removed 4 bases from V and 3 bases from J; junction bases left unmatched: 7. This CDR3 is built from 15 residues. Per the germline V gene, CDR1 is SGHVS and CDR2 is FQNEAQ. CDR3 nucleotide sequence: TGTGCCAGCAGCTCCGGACAGGGGCCTTACTACGAGCAGTACTTC. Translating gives CASSSGQGPYYEQYF.

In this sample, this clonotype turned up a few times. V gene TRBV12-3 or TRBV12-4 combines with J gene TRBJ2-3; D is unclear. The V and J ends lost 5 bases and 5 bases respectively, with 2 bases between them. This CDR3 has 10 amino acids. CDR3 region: CASSQDTQYF. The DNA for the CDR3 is TGTGCCAGCAGTCAAGATACGCAGTATTTT.

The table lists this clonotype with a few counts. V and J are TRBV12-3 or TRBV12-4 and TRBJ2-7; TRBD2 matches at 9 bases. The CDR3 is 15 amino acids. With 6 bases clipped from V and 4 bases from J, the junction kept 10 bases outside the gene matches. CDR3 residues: CASSKLSSGVYEQYF. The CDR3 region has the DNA TGTGCCAGCAGCAAGCTTTCTAGCGGGGTTTACGAGCAGTACTTC.

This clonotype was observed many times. This chain's CDR3 is CASSRFPPGQGSYNEQFF. CDR3 coding DNA: TGTGCCAGCAGCCGCTTTCCCCCCGGACAGGGGTCCTACAATGAGCAGTTCTTC. The chain has TRBV7-2 and TRBJ2-1; 9 nucleotides match TRBD1. V was clipped by 5 bases and J by 1 base; unmatched bases: 12. This CDR3 contains 18 residues. CDR1 SGHTA and CDR2 FQGNSA come from the germline V gene.

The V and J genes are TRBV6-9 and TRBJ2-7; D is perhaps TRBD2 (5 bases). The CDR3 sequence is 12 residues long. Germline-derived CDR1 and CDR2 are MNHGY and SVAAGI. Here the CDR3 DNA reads TGTGTCGGCGCCGGACTCAAAGGGGAGCAGTACGTC. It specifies CVGAGLKGEQYV.

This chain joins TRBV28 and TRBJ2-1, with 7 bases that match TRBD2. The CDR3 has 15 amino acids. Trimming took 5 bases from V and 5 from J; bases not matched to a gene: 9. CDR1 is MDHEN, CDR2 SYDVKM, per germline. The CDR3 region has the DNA TGTGCCAGCAGTCCCGCGGGGGAAAGGAACAATGAGCAGTTCTTC. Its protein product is CASSPAGERNNEQFF.

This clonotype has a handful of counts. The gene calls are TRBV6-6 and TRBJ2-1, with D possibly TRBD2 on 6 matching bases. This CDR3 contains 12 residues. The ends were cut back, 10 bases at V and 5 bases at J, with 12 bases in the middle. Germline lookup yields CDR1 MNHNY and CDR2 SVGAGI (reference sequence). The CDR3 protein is CATFAGNNEQFF. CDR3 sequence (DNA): TGTGCCACCTTTGCGGGGAACAATGAGCAGTTCTTC.